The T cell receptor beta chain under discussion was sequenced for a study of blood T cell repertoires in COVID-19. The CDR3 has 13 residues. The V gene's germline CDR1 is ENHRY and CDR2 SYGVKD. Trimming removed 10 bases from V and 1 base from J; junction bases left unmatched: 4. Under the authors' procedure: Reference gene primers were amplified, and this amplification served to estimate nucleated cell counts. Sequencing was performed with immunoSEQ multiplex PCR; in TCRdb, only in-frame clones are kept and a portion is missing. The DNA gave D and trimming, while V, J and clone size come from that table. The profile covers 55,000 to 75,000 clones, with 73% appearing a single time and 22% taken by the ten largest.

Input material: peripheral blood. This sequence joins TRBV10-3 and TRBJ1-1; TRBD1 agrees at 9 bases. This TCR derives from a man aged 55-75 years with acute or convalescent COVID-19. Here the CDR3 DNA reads TGTGCCACTTGGGACAGGGCGAACACTGAAGCTTTCTTT. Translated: CATWDRANTEAFF.